Shown below are 22 T cell receptor beta chains from a single sample sequenced in a study of cytomegalovirus exposure and HLA in healthy donors. 60 Vbeta and 13 Jbeta primers were used in PCR. Using immunoSEQ multiplex PCR, the repertoire was profiled, and TCRdb retains in-frame clones only, with some absent. The table includes around 150,000 clones, 80% detected once. The sample consisted of PBMCs. The receptors were gathered from a man aged 25-45 years in good health.

This CDR3 reads CATAIRGQVNNQPQHF. CDR3 sequence (DNA): TGTGCCACCGCGATCAGGGGGCAGGTTAACAATCAGCCCCAGCATTTT. The genes are TRBV19 and TRBJ1-5; TRBD1 matches at 8 bases. V lost 10 bases, J lost 3 bases, and 14 bases stayed unmatched. Germline CDR1 reads LNHDA; CDR2 reads SQIVND (reference sequence). CDR3 size: 16 residues.

CDR3 DNA sequence: TGCGCCAGCAGCCAAGATCACCGGGTGGCCTATGGCTACACCTTC. Residues: CASSQDHRVAYGYTF. J is TRBJ1-2 and V is TRBV4-1; no reliable D call. The V end was cut by 0 bases, the J end by 4 bases, with 12 bases between. CDR3 length: 15 amino acids. Per germline, CDR1 MGHRA and CDR2 YSYEKL.

This rearrangement joins TRBV10-1 to TRBJ2-3, with 8 bases lining up with TRBD2. The ends lost 6 bases at V and 4 bases at J; junction bases unmatched: 3. The CDR3 is 13 amino acids. Germline CDR1 WNHNN, CDR2 SYGVQD (reference sequence). CDR3 region: CASSPGGADTQYF. CDR3 DNA: TGCGCCAGCAGCCCCGGGGGGGCAGATACGCAGTATTTT.

The V and J genes are TRBV7-9 and TRBJ2-5; 10 nucleotides align to TRBD2. With the DNA end fitting TRBJ2-7 better, the J assignment may be wrong. Looked up from germline, CDR1 is SEHNR and CDR2 is FQNEAQ (reference sequence). The CDR3 sequence is 15 residues long. The CDR3 region has the DNA TGTGCCAGCAGCTCGGTAGCGGGAGGCTGGTCCGAGCAGTACTTC. Translated, it gives CASSSVAGGWSEQYF.

The chain combines TRBV6-6 with TRBJ1-2, with D perhaps matching TRBD1 (6 bases). CDR3 length equals 15 residues. V was clipped by 5 bases and J by 3 bases, with 16 bases between them. Looked up from germline, CDR1 is MNHNY and CDR2 is SVGAGI (reference sequence). CDR3 sequence (DNA): TGTGCCAGCAGTGACTTTGGGGGCCCGGACTATGGCTACACCTTC. Protein: CASSDFGGPDYGYTF.

This clone was recorded a few times. This chain links TRBV25-1 with TRBJ1-1; no clear D gene. The V end lost 4 bases, the J end lost 2 bases, and 8 bases lay between the germline ends. The CDR3 length is 13 residues. The V gene's germline CDR1 is MGHDK and CDR2 SYGVNS. As DNA, the CDR3 is TGTGCCAGCAGTGTTACAGAAAACACTGAAGCTTTCTTT. Its protein product is CASSVTENTEAFF.

This clone was observed a few times. The CDR3 is CASSIGRGYYEQYF. As DNA, the CDR3 is TGTGCCAGCAGTATAGGCAGGGGATACTACGAGCAGTACTTC. V usage is TRBV28 and J usage is TRBJ2-7; the D gene is possibly TRBD1 (6 bases). The V end lost 5 bases, the J end lost 3 bases, and 14 bases lay between the germline ends. Germline-derived CDR1 and CDR2 are MDHEN and SYDVKM. The CDR3 length is 14 residues.

The rearrangement joins TRBV7-2 to TRBJ1-1; D is ambiguous. The germline V gene has CDR1 SGHTA and CDR2 FQGNSA. Trimming stripped 2 bases from V and 3 bases from J, with 4 bases between. The CDR3 extends over 12 amino acids. CDR3 nucleotides: TGTGCCAGCAGCTTACTGTACACTGAAGCTTTCTTT. Translating it yields CASSLLYTEAFF.

The chain couples TRBV5-1 to TRBJ2-3, with D possibly TRBD1 on 6 matching bases. The CDR3 spans 15 residues. Trimming removed 0 bases from V and 4 bases from J, with 12 bases in between. Germline assignment: CDR1 SGHRS and CDR2 YFSETQ. The CDR3 bases are TGCGCCAGCAGCTTGGAGGGGGTGGCCGCAGATACGCAGTATTTT. Translation: CASSLEGVAADTQYF. Variable domain in full (rest from reference TRBV5-1 and TRBJ2-3): KAGVTQTPRYLIKTRGQQVTLSCSPISGHRSVSWYQQTPGQGLQFLFEYFSETQRNKGNFPGRFSGRQFSNSRSEMNVSTLELGDSALYLCASSLEGVAADTQYFGPGTRLTVL.

The chain employs TRBV19 and TRBJ2-7, with D perhaps matching TRBD1 (7 bases). V lost 5 bases, J lost 0 bases, and 14 bases lay in between. This CDR3 spans 15 amino acids. CDR1 LNHDA and CDR2 SQIVND come from the germline V gene (reference sequence). The CDR3 here is CASSLGRGASYEQYF. The CDR3, as DNA: TGTGCCAGTAGTCTAGGCAGGGGGGCCTCCTACGAGCAGTACTTC.

This clone was seen only a few times. The rearrangement links TRBV19 to TRBJ1-5; 7 nucleotides align to TRBD1. This CDR3 spans 14 amino acids. Germline CDR1 and CDR2: LNHDA and SQIVND (reference sequence). V lost 5 bases, J lost 2 bases, and 3 bases stayed unmatched. The CDR3: CASSSGQRNQPQHF. Here the CDR3 DNA reads TGTGCCAGTAGTTCGGGACAGCGCAATCAGCCCCAGCATTTT.

The rearrangement links TRBV5-8 to TRBJ1-1; D is unclear. Germline assignment: CDR1 SGHTS and CDR2 YDEGEE. Trimming removed 6 bases at V and 6 bases at J, with 18 bases between. The CDR3 spans 14 residues. The CDR3 reads CASTRGEGISEAFF. CDR3 DNA sequence: TGTGCCAGCACCCGTGGGGAGGGCATCTCTGAAGCTTTCTTT.

J is TRBJ1-1 and V is TRBV7-2; D is ambiguous. The CDR3 is 14 residues long. The germline gives CDR1 SGHTA, CDR2 FQGNSA. Trimming shortened V by 0 bases and J by 5 bases, and 10 bases separated the two germline ends. The CDR3 nucleotides are TGTGCCAGCAGCTTAGCCGGGGTGGGGACTGAAGCTTTCTTT. It translates to CASSLAGVGTEAFF.

This clone has more than one count but fewer than ten. The chain employs TRBV1 and TRBJ2-7; TRBD2 is the table's D call, not checked against the DNA. TRBV1 is a pseudogene segment. The CDR3 consists of 18 residues. The CDR3, as DNA: TGCACCAGCAGCCCGGGACTAGCGGGAGGGCCCTACTCCTACGAGCAGTACTTC. It encodes CTSSPGLAGGPYSYEQYF.

Only one count was recorded for this clone. The chain links TRBV4-1 to TRBJ2-7, with 9 bases matching TRBD1. V dropped 2 bases and J dropped 3; count of bases not matched to a gene: 2. Germline V CDR1 and CDR2: MGHRA, YSYEKL. The CDR3 has 14 residues. CDR3 protein: CASSQPGQGYEQYF. The CDR3 DNA reads TGCGCCAGCAGCCAACCGGGACAGGGCTACGAGCAGTACTTC.

The V and J genes are TRBV7-2 and TRBJ2-7; 8 nucleotides match TRBD1. The germline CDR1 and CDR2 sequences are SGHTA and FQGNSA. Trimming at V came to 7 bases and at J to 1 base, leaving 9 bases not matched to a gene. The CDR3 extends over 15 amino acids. The CDR3 region has the DNA TGTGCCAGCACCCCATTCAGGGGGCGATCCTACGAGCAGTACTTC. Translating it yields CASTPFRGRSYEQYF.

This chain connects TRBV27 to TRBJ2-7; 8 bases fit TRBD2. This CDR3 region has 13 residues. CDR1 and CDR2 from the germline V gene are MNHEY and SMNVEV (reference sequence). V shed 5 bases, J shed 4 bases, and the junction held 4 bases outside the gene matches. CDR3 nucleotides: TGTGCCAGCAGTCCGACTAGCGCATACGAGCAGTACTTC. This gives the protein CASSPTSAYEQYF.

The chain joins TRBV7-8 to TRBJ2-7, with 8 positions matching TRBD2. Trimming cost V 5 bases and J 7 bases; bases outside gene matches: 7. There are 13 residues in the CDR3. Germline CDR1 reads SGHVS; CDR2 reads FQNEAQ. This chain's CDR3 is CASSGGVAGEQYF. CDR3 in DNA: TGTGCCAGCAGCGGGGGGGTAGCGGGGGAGCAGTACTTC. Full variable domain (rest looked up from reference TRBV7-8 and TRBJ2-7): GAGVSQSPRYKVAKRGQDVALRCDPISGHVSLFWYQQALGQGPEFLTYFQNEAQLDKSGLPSDRFFAERPEGSVSTLKIQRTQQEDSAVYLCASSGGVAGEQYFGPGTRLTVT.

This clone was seen just once. The rearrangement links TRBV28 to TRBJ2-7; TRBD1 agrees at 9 bases. The CDR3 is 15 amino acids. The trim removed 8 bases at V and 5 bases at J, leaving 13 bases unmatched. Germline lookup yields CDR1 MDHEN and CDR2 SYDVKM. The DNA for the CDR3 is TGTGCCAGCTTCGCCGGGACAGGGTCACCCCACGAGCAGTACTTC. Translation gives CASFAGTGSPHEQYF.

The chain couples TRBV13 to TRBJ1-4, with 7 bases matching TRBD1. Germline values: CDR1 PRHDT, CDR2 FYEKMQ (reference sequence). CDR3 length: 15 amino acids. The V and J ends lost 3 bases and 5 bases, in that order; junction bases with no gene match: 6. The CDR3 nucleotides read TGTGCCAGCAGCTTGGGGGGACAGACAAATGAAAAACTGTTTTTT. This gives the protein CASSLGGQTNEKLFF.

This clone was seen only a few times. V usage is TRBV15 and J usage is TRBJ1-1, with a possible D match to TRBD1 (5 bases). V lost 0 bases and J lost 0, with 11 bases in between. The CDR3 covers 16 residues. Per germline, CDR1 LNHNV and CDR2 YYDKDF (reference sequence). The CDR3 bases are TGTGCCACCAGCAGAGATGGTGGGGCAATGAACACTGAAGCTTTCTTT. It encodes CATSRDGGAMNTEAFF.

The V call is TRBV15, the J call TRBJ1-5; 7 bases line up with TRBD1. Germline V gene sequence: CDR1 LNHNV, CDR2 YYDKDF (reference sequence). V gave up 8 bases and J gave up 0 bases; unmatched junction bases: 7. The CDR3 is 15 amino acids. CDR3 nucleotide sequence: TGTGCCACCGAAAAGGGACAGTATAGCAATCAGCCCCAGCATTTT. It encodes CATEKGQYSNQPQHF.